This T cell receptor beta chain was captured in a study of CD8 T cells in ankylosing spondylitis. Study-level points and caveats: In synovial fluid and blood from reactive arthritis, some motif variants were previously reported. Blood from ankylosing spondylitis patients appeared to carry a characteristic roughly eight-variant TCR beta motif. Disease-linked clones reportedly concentrated significantly in matched ankylosing spondylitis synovial fluid.

V lost 4 bases to trimming and J lost 6 bases, with 10 bases between them. The CDR3 runs 12 residues. The germline V gene has CDR1 SEHNR and CDR2 FQNEAQ (reference sequence). This clonotype was found a few times. Its cognate antigen is unknown. In TCRdb, the 5' RACE reads were re-called with MiXCR into one record per CDR3 protein. The table lists 200,000 to 300,000 distinct CDR3 sequences, under 12% of them singletons. This chain links TRBV7-9 with TRBJ2-7; D perhaps matches TRBD1 (5 bases). The sequence was obtained from a male donor with ankylosing spondylitis or in good health (not recorded which). Sample: blood, either unsorted or a sorted T cell fraction (not recorded which). The CDR3 coding sequence is TGTGCCAGCAGCTCACAGGTCGCCGAGCAGTACTTC. It codes for CASSSQVAEQYF.